This T cell receptor beta chain was sequenced during a study of CD4+ T cells in melanoma. Study results and caveats: In melanoma, neoantigen-specific CD4+ T cells reportedly differed in differentiation state. A reported correlation linked neoantigen-specific CD4+ T cells to CD8+, macrophage and B cell function.

Profiled with immunoSEQ multiplex PCR; TCRdb holds only in-frame clones, not every one. The sample gives roughly 110,000 clones, 92% of which show up once; about 3.5% is in the top ten. Points on this clone: Its antigen remains unidentified.

The CDR3 is 12 residues long. Germline CDR1 is SGDLS and CDR2 is YYNGEE. Sequenced input: peripheral blood. The TCR sequence derives from a human donor with melanoma. The V call is TRBV9, the J call TRBJ2-1; a weak D match, TRBD1 (6 bases). The CDR3 nucleotides are TGTAACAGGGTTCGGTTGTACAATGAGCAGTTCTTC. Translated, it gives CNRVRLYNEQFF.